One sample yielded the 26 T cell receptor beta chains listed below, sequenced in a study of Graves' ophthalmopathy and Graves' hyperthyroidism. The authors amplified TCR beta CDR3 regions from RNA transcripts. Second-round multiplex PCR followed a first-round RT-PCR using HTBI primers. TCRdb ran MiXCR on the multiplex PCR reads and lists one entry per CDR3 protein. The sample yields about 1.2 million distinct CDR3 sequences, roughly 35% seen once. Sequencing was performed on peripheral blood or thyroid tissue (not recorded which). Source of these receptors: an adult man with Graves' hyperthyroidism.

This sequence joins TRBV20-1 and TRBJ2-5; D is ambiguous. The CDR3 covers 12 residues. Trimming stripped 5 bases from V and 7 bases from J, with 14 bases between. Germline CDR1 DFQATT, CDR2 SNEGSKA (reference sequence). The CDR3 loop reads CSALKVARTQYF. CDR3 coding DNA: TGCAGTGCTCTCAAGGTCGCCCGGACCCAGTACTTC.

This clonotype was recorded at least ten times. Relative to the germline gene, one junction end is altered; a read error may explain this. J is TRBJ1-2 and V is TRBV29-1; tentative D call: TRBD1 (5 bases). In germline, CDR1 is SQVTM, CDR2 ANQGSEA. The CDR3 contains 13 residues. The CDR3 spells CSVEDSQLYGYTF. CDR3 nucleotide sequence: TGCAGCGTAGAAGACAGTCAGCTATATGGCTACACCTTC.

This clonotype came up a few times. The genes are TRBV12-3 or TRBV12-4 and TRBJ2-5; D is undetermined. Trimming removed 6 bases at V and 1 base at J, with 12 bases between. The CDR3 has 14 amino acids. In DNA, the CDR3 is TGTGCCAGCAGCTACAGCGATTCCCAAGAGACCCAGTACTTC. This translates into CASSYSDSQETQYF.

This clonotype was seen a few times. This chain joins TRBV12-3 or TRBV12-4 and TRBJ2-7, with no clear D. The CDR3 sequence is 14 residues long. V lost 2 bases, J lost 6 bases, and 14 bases lay in between. DNA for the CDR3: TGTGCCAGCAGTTTATCGGCGACATCGGGCGAGCAGTACTTC. This codes for CASSLSATSGEQYF.

This clonotype has a count of ten or more. This rearrangement joins TRBV7-2 to TRBJ1-4; no clear D gene. The CDR3 extends over 13 amino acids. Germline V gene data show CDR1 as SGHTA and CDR2 as FQGNSA. Trimming pared 5 bases from V and 2 bases from J, leaving 6 bases between. CDR3 nucleotides: TGTGCCAGCAGCCAAAGGACTAATGAAAAACTGTTTTTT. Translated, it gives CASSQRTNEKLFF.

This clonotype was seen more than once but under ten times. The chain combines TRBV19 with TRBJ2-6; D perhaps matches TRBD2 (6 bases). The J call may be mistaken, given a closer DNA end match to TRBJ2-1. The V gene's germline CDR1 is LNHDA and CDR2 SQIVND (reference sequence). CDR3 size: 13 residues. The CDR3 nucleotides read TGTGCCAGTAGTATAGGCGGGGACAATGAGCAGTTCTTC. Translating it yields CASSIGGDNEQFF.

The chain carries TRBV10-3 and TRBJ1-2, with TRBD1 matching over 8 bases. CDR3 size: 15 residues. Germline V lookup: CDR1 ENHRY, CDR2 SYGVKD. The trim removed 3 bases at V and 6 bases at J, leaving 9 bases unmatched. CDR3 DNA: TGTGCCATCAGTGAATCCGACAGGGGAGTAGATGGCTACACCTTC. As protein: CAISESDRGVDGYTF.

This clonotype was found a few times. This CDR3 is CASSLPARTGRGQPQHF. In DNA, the CDR3 is TGTGCCAGCAGTCTCCCCGCCCGGACAGGGCGAGGACAGCCCCAGCATTTT. The chain employs TRBV12-3 or TRBV12-4 and TRBJ1-5; 8 nucleotides line up with TRBD1. The CDR3 spans 17 residues. V dropped 5 bases and J dropped 7; count of bases not matched to a gene: 16.

The gene calls are TRBV25-1 and TRBJ2-7; 11 bases match TRBD1. J lost 5 bases, V lost 9 bases, and 12 bases had no gene match. Per the germline V gene, CDR1 is MGHDK and CDR2 is SYGVNS. This CDR3 is 15 amino acids long. The CDR3 DNA reads TGTGCCAGGGAGGGACAGGGGGTCCGCGGCGACGAGCAGTACTTC. It yields the protein CAREGQGVRGDEQYF.

A few counts support this clonotype. The chain carries TRBV9 and TRBJ2-2, with unresolved D. The V gene's germline CDR1 is SGDLS and CDR2 YYNGEE. The CDR3 extends over 15 amino acids. V gave up 5 bases and J gave up 4 bases, with 15 bases separating them. The CDR3 spells CASRGYGKSTGELFF. The CDR3 DNA reads TGTGCCAGCAGAGGGTACGGAAAAAGCACCGGGGAGCTGTTTTTT.

As to this clonotype: Just one base apart from a much larger clone, this may be a read error. The J gene is TRBJ1-1, the V gene TRBV28, with D hard to call. This CDR3 region has 13 residues. Germline V gives CDR1 MDHEN, CDR2 SYDVKM. CDR3 loop: CASSFVQAFEASF. DNA of the CDR3: TGTGCCAGCAGCTTCGTCCAGGCCTTTGAAGCTTCCTTT.

The chain uses TRBV9 and TRBJ2-2; a weak D match, TRBD2 (6 bases). The CDR3 contains 18 residues. Per germline, CDR1 SGDLS and CDR2 YYNGEE. Trimming left V 0 bases short and J 2 bases short, with 17 bases between. The CDR3 region has the DNA TGTGCCAGCAGCGTAGATGGAGGGAGCGGAGGAAACACCGGGGAGCTGTTTTTT. It yields the protein CASSVDGGSGGNTGELFF.

This clonotype occurred many times. The V call is TRBV5-1, the J call TRBJ1-3; 9 nucleotides agree with TRBD1. CDR1 and CDR2 (germline): SGHRS, YFSETQ. V lost 4 bases to trimming and J lost 0 bases; unmatched junction nucleotides: 8. This CDR3 is built from 17 residues. The DNA for the CDR3 is TGCGCCAGCAGCGGTGGCGGGACAGGGTACTCTGGAAACACCATATATTTT. This sequence encodes CASSGGGTGYSGNTIYF.

A remark on this clonotype: A much larger clone sits a single nucleotide away, making a read error possible. The rearrangement uses TRBV5-6 and TRBJ1-2; D unresolved. Germline V lookup: CDR1 SGHDT, CDR2 YYEEEE. The CDR3 consists of 12 residues. CDR3 amino acids: CASNTDNYGCTF. The CDR3 DNA is TGTGCCAGCAACACTGATAACTATGGCTGCACCTTC.

The chain couples TRBV25-1 to TRBJ1-6; maybe TRBD1 (5 bases). Germline values: CDR1 MGHDK, CDR2 SYGVNS. The CDR3 runs to 16 residues. V lost 3 bases and J lost 1, with 10 bases in between. CDR3 residues: CASSDAGRSYNSPLHF. CDR3 coding DNA: TGTGCCAGCAGTGATGCGGGGCGGTCCTATAATTCACCCCTCCACTTT.

The table lists this clonotype with a few counts. V is TRBV12-3 or TRBV12-4 and J is TRBJ2-5; D unresolved. The CDR3 extends over 13 amino acids. V was trimmed by 5 bases and J by 0 bases, leaving 7 bases between them. The CDR3 bases are TGTGCCAGCAGTACTTTGTACCAAGAGACCCAGTACTTC. The encoded protein is CASSTLYQETQYF.

Concerning this clonotype: A much larger clone sits a single nucleotide away, making a read error possible. This likely comes from a read error, as the CDR3 has no conserved phenylalanine or tryptophan at its end. V is TRBV4-3 and J is TRBJ1-2; 12 bases agree with TRBD1. The ends lost 3 bases at V and 2 bases at J; junction bases unmatched: 4. The CDR3 contains 16 residues. CDR1 is LGHNA, CDR2 YSLEER, per germline. This CDR3 is CASSHGGTGGNYGYTL. CDR3 sequence (DNA): TGCGCCAGCAGCCACGGGGGGACAGGGGGCAACTATGGCTACACCCTC.

This clonotype has just a few counts. The chain has TRBV10-3 and TRBJ2-7; the D call may be TRBD1 or TRBD2 (5 bases each). Per the germline V gene, CDR1 is ENHRY and CDR2 is SYGVKD. This CDR3 contains 13 residues. Trimming left V 2 bases short and J 5 bases short, with 10 bases between. The CDR3 region has the DNA TGTGCCATCAGTGAGACCGGGACCCACGAGCAGTACTTC. Amino acid sequence: CAISETGTHEQYF.

Worth noting for this clonotype: One end of the junction does not line up with germline, which may come from a read error. CDR3 nucleotides: TGTGCCAGCAGCCAACGGGACAGGGCTAACTATGACTACACCTTC. Amino acids: CASSQRDRANYDYTF. This chain links TRBV7-9 with TRBJ1-2; 9 nucleotides agree with TRBD1. CDR1 is SEHNR, CDR2 FQNEAQ, per germline (reference sequence). The CDR3 consists of 15 residues.

This clonotype has a count of ten or more. The genes are TRBV2 and TRBJ1-2; D possibly corresponds to TRBD1 (5 bases). Germline CDR1 is SNHLY and CDR2 is FYNNEI. The CDR3 extends over 14 amino acids. V lost 2 bases and J 6 bases, leaving 13 bases between the germline ends. The CDR3 nucleotides are TGTGCCAGCAGTGAAAGAGGAGGCAGGGATGGCTACACCTTC. Translating it yields CASSERGGRDGYTF.

This clonotype was counted ten times or more. V gene TRBV7-3 combines with J gene TRBJ2-5, with a tentative D call TRBD2 (5 bases). V was shortened by 1 base and J by 5 bases, with 23 bases between the two germline ends. Germline CDR1 is SGHTA and CDR2 is FQGTGA. This CDR3 is 18 amino acids long. DNA of the CDR3: TGTGCCAGCAGCTTAAGGTCCCCGGTGTGGGAGCTTTCCGAGACCCAGTACTTC. It yields the protein CASSLRSPVWELSETQYF.

The chain joins TRBV10-3 to TRBJ2-7, with 8 bases identical to TRBD2. Germline CDR1 reads ENHRY; CDR2 reads SYGVKD. With 8 bases clipped from V and 6 bases from J, the junction kept 9 bases outside the gene matches. The length of the CDR3 is 13 residues. The CDR3 DNA sequence: TGTGCCATCGTGGATGATAGCGGGGCCGAGCAGTACTTC. Protein sequence: CAIVDDSGAEQYF.

This clonotype occurred many times. Here the CDR3 DNA reads TGTGCCAGTAGTTCAAACTCCTACGAGCAGTACTTC. Protein product: CASSSNSYEQYF. This sequence joins TRBV19 and TRBJ2-7; D is unresolved. The V and J ends lost 5 bases and 0 bases respectively, with 5 bases between them. This CDR3 spans 12 amino acids. In germline, CDR1 is LNHDA, CDR2 SQIVND (reference sequence).

The V and J genes are TRBV15 and TRBJ1-1, with D perhaps matching TRBD1 (6 bases). Germline V CDR1 and CDR2: LNHNV, YYDKDF (reference sequence). CDR3 size: 15 residues. The V end lost 0 bases, the J end lost 5 bases, and 13 bases lay between the germline ends. The CDR3 DNA reads TGTGCCACCAGCAGAGATGGTACAGGGAGAACTGAAGCTTTCTTT. Its translation: CATSRDGTGRTEAFF.

This clonotype was seen many times. The rearrangement uses TRBV14 and TRBJ2-7; D is unresolved. The CDR3 totals 13 residues. Between the trimmed V and J ends, which lost 1 base and 2 bases, there was a span of 6 bases. Germline CDR1 is SGHDN and CDR2 is FVKESK. CDR3 DNA: TGTGCCAGCAGCCAAGCACAGACCTACGAGCAGTACTTC. It encodes CASSQAQTYEQYF.

This clonotype was detected many times. V usage is TRBV5-1 and J usage is TRBJ2-7, with TRBD1 matching 7 bases. The CDR3 has 16 amino acids. Germline trimming cut 4 bases from V and 3 bases from J; bases unmatched to any gene: 13. CDR1 and CDR2 (germline): SGHRS, YFSETQ. CDR3 DNA: TGCGCCAGCAGCCTCTATTCGACAGGGATCAACTACGAGCAGTACTTC. This gives the protein CASSLYSTGINYEQYF.